This record covers a single T cell receptor beta chain. These data belong to a study of blood T cell repertoires in COVID-19. Study background: PBMCs, B-cell-depleted T cells, or T cells were the source of the cDNA or gDNA that made up the material.

Germline loops: CDR1 SGHNT, CDR2 YENEEA. V lost 1 base and J lost 2, with 14 bases in between. The CDR3 runs to 16 residues. Methods used by the authors: Estimates of nucleated cell counts were drawn from the amplification of reference gene primers. This table comes from immunoSEQ multiplex PCR, and its TCRdb copy is limited to in-frame clones, with some not included. V, J and clone size are taken as reported in that table, and D and trimming were inferred from the DNA itself. The sample has about 64,000 clones, 86% seen once; the top ten hold 0.9% to 1.5%. The sequence derives from a man aged 40-50 years with acute or convalescent COVID-19. The specimen was peripheral blood. The rearrangement links TRBV11-3 to TRBJ2-5; TRBD2 is a possible D gene (6 bases). In nucleotides, the CDR3 is TGTGCCAGCAGCTTAGCACCCGGGGGAAAACAAGAGACCCAGTACTTC. Its protein product is CASSLAPGGKQETQYF. The full variable domain, its missing parts supplied by reference TRBV11-3 and TRBJ2-5, is EAGVVQSPRYKIIEKKQPVAFWCNPISGHNTLYWYLQNLGQGPELLIRYENEEAVDDSQLPKDRFSAERLKGVDSTLKIQPAELGDSAVYLCASSLAPGGKQETQYFGPGTRLLVL.